Listed below are T cell receptor beta chains from one sample, sequenced in a study of graft-versus-host responses after intestinal transplantation. Some clones are missing from TCRdb's copy, which holds only in-frame ones; the method was immunoSEQ multiplex PCR. The repertoire holds 30,000 to 45,000 clones, with around 86% as singletons. This sample comprised PBMCs, obtained about 990 days after transplant. Every receptor here comes from a human patient who received an intestinal transplant, so some T cells may come from the graft donor. Both conserved end residues are part of each CDR3. D genes are given only for firm matches. Clone sizes are given selectively: once, few, many, or a class where the clone is expanded.

j_call: TRBJ1-1; d_call: -; clone_size: -; v_call: TRBV4-2; cdr3_nt: TGTGCCAGCAGCCAAGAAGGTAAGGGACCCACTGAAGCTTTCTTT; cdr3_aa: CASSQEGKGPTEAFF
j_call: TRBJ2-1; d_call: -; clone_size: -; v_call: TRBV7-9; cdr3_nt: TGTGCCAGCAGCCCCAGAGCTAGCCGCCGCTCCTACAATGAGCAGTTCTTC; cdr3_aa: CASSPRASRRSYNEQFF
j_call: TRBJ2-7; d_call: -; clone_size: -; v_call: TRBV28; cdr3_nt: TGTGCCAGCAGGACCTACGAGCAGTACTTC; cdr3_aa: CASRTYEQYF
j_call: TRBJ1-1; d_call: -; clone_size: -; v_call: TRBV27; cdr3_nt: TGTGCCAGCACACCCCGGGGGAACACTGAAGCTTTCTTT; cdr3_aa: CASTPRGNTEAFF
j_call: TRBJ2-1; d_call: -; clone_size: -; v_call: TRBV11-2; cdr3_nt: TGTGCCAGCAGCCGTGAGGGGCTAGGGCCCTACAATGAGCAGTTCTTC; cdr3_aa: CASSREGLGPYNEQFF
j_call: TRBJ2-7; d_call: -; clone_size: -; v_call: TRBV5-1; cdr3_nt: TGCGCCAGCAGCTTGGCTGGCAACTACGAGCAGTACTTC; cdr3_aa: CASSLAGNYEQYF
j_call: TRBJ1-2; d_call: -; clone_size: -; v_call: TRBV6-1; cdr3_nt: TGTGCCAGCAGTTTCTTAACTCTAGTCTATGGCTACACCTTC; cdr3_aa: CASSFLTLVYGYTF
j_call: TRBJ2-7; d_call: -; clone_size: -; v_call: TRBV19; cdr3_nt: TGTGCCAGTAGTACCGGGGGTTCCTACGAGCAGTACTTC; cdr3_aa: CASSTGGSYEQYF
j_call: TRBJ2-7; d_call: -; clone_size: -; v_call: TRBV27; cdr3_nt: TGTGCCAGCAGTTTTGGTGGGGGGCTCTACGAGCAGTACTTC; cdr3_aa: CASSFGGGLYEQYF
j_call: TRBJ1-1; d_call: TRBD1; clone_size: -; v_call: TRBV29-1; cdr3_nt: TGCAGCGCTTTAGACAGGGGGGGTACTGAAGCTTTCTTT; cdr3_aa: CSALDRGGTEAFF
j_call: TRBJ2-7; d_call: -; clone_size: -; v_call: TRBV5-1; cdr3_nt: TGCGCCAGCAGCTTGGAACCGGGCTACTCCTACGAGCAGTACTTC; cdr3_aa: CASSLEPGYSYEQYF
j_call: TRBJ1-5; d_call: -; clone_size: -; v_call: TRBV6-1; cdr3_nt: TGCGCCAGCAGTAAGGGAGAGGAAAGTCAGCCCCAGCATTTT; cdr3_aa: CASSKGEESQPQHF
j_call: TRBJ2-7; d_call: -; clone_size: -; v_call: TRBV5-6; cdr3_nt: TGTGCCAGCAGCTTTTATGCATGGGGGGAGCAGTACTTC; cdr3_aa: CASSFYAWGEQYF
j_call: TRBJ1-1; d_call: -; clone_size: -; v_call: TRBV7-3; cdr3_nt: TGTGCCAGCAGCTTTAGGGGTAAGAACACTGAAGCTTTCTTT; cdr3_aa: CASSFRGKNTEAFF
j_call: TRBJ1-3; d_call: TRBD1; clone_size: once; v_call: TRBV10-3; cdr3_nt: TGTGCCATCAGTCCTGCAGGGGGAATCTCTGGAAACACCATATATTTT; cdr3_aa: CAISPAGGISGNTIYF
j_call: TRBJ2-5; d_call: TRBD2; clone_size: -; v_call: TRBV7-2; cdr3_nt: TGTGCCAGCAGCTTACGGAGCGGGGGGGAGACCCAGTACTTC; cdr3_aa: CASSLRSGGETQYF
j_call: TRBJ1-2; d_call: TRBD1; clone_size: -; v_call: TRBV28; cdr3_nt: TGTGCCAGCAGCAAACAGGGGGCTAACTATGGCTACACCTTC; cdr3_aa: CASSKQGANYGYTF
j_call: TRBJ1-4; d_call: -; clone_size: -; v_call: TRBV18; cdr3_nt: TGTGCCAGCTCACCACAAAGGGCAGGCCTTAATGAAAAACTGTTTTTT; cdr3_aa: CASSPQRAGLNEKLFF
j_call: TRBJ1-1; d_call: TRBD1; clone_size: -; v_call: TRBV5-1; cdr3_nt: TGCGCCACCGGGACAGGAGAGGACACTGAAGCTTTCTTT; cdr3_aa: CATGTGEDTEAFF
j_call: TRBJ2-6; d_call: TRBD1; clone_size: -; v_call: TRBV5-1; cdr3_nt: TGCGCCAGCAGCTTGGTCGTCCATCAGGGGGCGAGCTCTGGGGCCAACGTCCTGACTTTC; cdr3_aa: CASSLVVHQGASSGANVLTF
j_call: TRBJ2-7; d_call: TRBD2; clone_size: -; v_call: TRBV5-5; cdr3_nt: TGTGCCAGCAGCTTGGAGGGGCCATCCGGGCAACTAGCGGGTTACGAGCAGTACTTC; cdr3_aa: CASSLEGPSGQLAGYEQYF
j_call: TRBJ1-1; d_call: -; clone_size: -; v_call: TRBV4-1; cdr3_nt: TGCGCCAGCAGCCAAGCATCGGGGGTGAGTGGAACTGAAGCTTTCTTT; cdr3_aa: CASSQASGVSGTEAFF
j_call: TRBJ2-3; d_call: -; clone_size: -; v_call: TRBV28; cdr3_nt: TGTGCCAGCAGGCTTTGGGGGGGGGCACCAGGAGATACGCAGTATTTT; cdr3_aa: CASRLWGGAPGDTQYF
j_call: TRBJ2-1; d_call: TRBD2; clone_size: -; v_call: TRBV19; cdr3_nt: TGTGCCAGTAGTCCGCGGACTAGCGGGAGAGGCTCCTACAATGAGCAGTTCTTC; cdr3_aa: CASSPRTSGRGSYNEQFF
j_call: TRBJ2-7; d_call: TRBD2; clone_size: once; v_call: TRBV13; cdr3_nt: TGTGCCAGCCGACTAGCGGGGGTTTACGAGCAGTACTTC; cdr3_aa: CASRLAGVYEQYF
j_call: TRBJ2-6; d_call: -; clone_size: -; v_call: TRBV5-1; cdr3_nt: TGCGCCAGCAGCCTTGACCCGGGGGGGGCCAACGTCCTGACTTTC; cdr3_aa: CASSLDPGGANVLTF
j_call: TRBJ2-5; d_call: -; clone_size: -; v_call: TRBV5-1; cdr3_nt: TGCGCCAGCAGCTTACATGGTCCACAAGAGACCCAGTACTTC; cdr3_aa: CASSLHGPQETQYF
j_call: TRBJ2-1; d_call: -; clone_size: -; v_call: TRBV9; cdr3_nt: TGTGCCAGCAGCGTAGAGGCTTACAATGAGCAGTTCTTC; cdr3_aa: CASSVEAYNEQFF
j_call: TRBJ2-2; d_call: -; clone_size: -; v_call: TRBV2; cdr3_nt: TGTGCCAGCAAGGGGAACACCGGGGAGCTGTTTTTT; cdr3_aa: CASKGNTGELFF
j_call: TRBJ2-2; d_call: TRBD2; clone_size: few; v_call: TRBV5-1; cdr3_nt: TGCGCCAGCAGCTCTCGACTAGCGGGGGGCGCCGGGGAGCTGTTTTTT; cdr3_aa: CASSSRLAGGAGELFF
j_call: TRBJ1-4; d_call: -; clone_size: -; v_call: TRBV6-5; cdr3_nt: TGTGCCAGCAAAAGGGGCCCTAATGAAAAACTGTTTTTT; cdr3_aa: CASKRGPNEKLFF
j_call: TRBJ2-2; d_call: -; clone_size: -; v_call: TRBV15; cdr3_nt: TGTGCCACCAGCACCGGGACGGGGAACACCGGGGAGCTGTTTTTT; cdr3_aa: CATSTGTGNTGELFF
j_call: TRBJ1-1; d_call: -; clone_size: -; v_call: TRBV19; cdr3_nt: TGTGCCAGTAGTAGTCCCGGCGGGCACCAGGGAGCCGCTTTCTTT; cdr3_aa: CASSSPGGHQGAAFF